A selection of T cell receptor beta chains follows, all from one sample in a study of blood T cells in healthy people across ages. TCRdb re-called the 5' RACE reads with MiXCR, one entry per CDR3 protein. Here the sample spans approximately 320,000 distinct CDR3 sequences, 27% being singletons. The source material was blood. The source of these receptors is a woman aged 70-85 years in good health. Both conserved end residues are part of each CDR3. A D gene is named only where the DNA matches it firmly. Where a row states a size, it is once, few, many or the class of an expanded clone; other rows omit it.

14 TRBD1 TRBJ2-7 TRBV7-6 NA TGTGCCAGCAGCCCACAGACAGGGACCTACGAGCAGTACTTC CASSPQTGTYEQYF
13 NA TRBJ1-5 TRBV7-2 NA TGTGCCAGCAGCTTAGCACAGGAACGGCCCCAGCATTTT CASSLAQERPQHF
16 NA TRBJ2-1 TRBV6-2/TRBV6-3 many TGTGCCAGCACCGACTTTGGTAGCAGAAATTACAATGAGCAGTTCTTC CASTDFGSRNYNEQFF
17 NA TRBJ1-3 TRBV14 NA TGTGCCAGCAGCCTACCCCTCAGTCCTACTTCTGGAAACACCATATATTTT CASSLPLSPTSGNTIYF
19 TRBD2 TRBJ2-1 TRBV5-6 NA TGTGCCAGCAGCATGAGACTAGCGGGAGGATTCTGGCCTGTGGATGAGCAGTTCTTC CASSMRLAGGFWPVDEQFF
18 TRBD1 TRBJ1-1 TRBV6-5 NA TGTGCCAGCAGTTACTCTCCGGGACAGGGGGTGAGGGTCACTGAAGCTTTCTTT CASSYSPGQGVRVTEAFF
12 TRBD1 TRBJ1-2 TRBV6-1 few TGTGCCAGCAGTTGGACAGGGTATGGCTACACCTTC CASSWTGYGYTF
14 NA TRBJ2-5 TRBV7-2 many TGTGCCAGCAGCTTAGACTCCGGTTTGGAGACCCAGTACTTC CASSLDSGLETQYF
19 TRBD1 TRBJ2-6 TRBV6-1 NA TGTGCCAGCAGTGGTTTTCAGCCAGGGGGCTACTTTGGGGCCAACGTCCTGACTTTC CASSGFQPGGYFGANVLTF
14 NA TRBJ2-5 TRBV6-1 once TGTGCCAGCAGTGGACGGGGGAAGCAAGAGACCCAGTACTTC CASSGRGKQETQYF
12 NA TRBJ2-7 TRBV28 few TGTGCCAGCCGGGACACCACCTACGAGCAGTACTTC CASRDTTYEQYF
15 NA TRBJ1-2 TRBV12-3/TRBV12-4 few TGTGCCAGCAGTTCCGGACAGTGGCAATCCTATGGCTACACCTTC CASSSGQWQSYGYTF
15 NA TRBJ2-2 TRBV7-7 NA TGTGCTAGCAGCTGGGACTCCACGAACACCGGGGAGCTGTTTTTT CASSWDSTNTGELFF
14 NA TRBJ1-4 TRBV20-1 NA TGCAGTGCTAGTCGGGCGCCAACAAATGAAAAACTGTTTTTT CSASRAPTNEKLFF
15 NA TRBJ1-2 TRBV28 few TGTGCCATCAAAACCGCCCGGACAGTCCCCTATGGCTACACCTTC CAIKTARTVPYGYTF
13 NA TRBJ1-6 TRBV7-8 NA TGTGCCAGCAGCTTAGCCCGGGATTCACCCCTCCACTTT CASSLARDSPLHF